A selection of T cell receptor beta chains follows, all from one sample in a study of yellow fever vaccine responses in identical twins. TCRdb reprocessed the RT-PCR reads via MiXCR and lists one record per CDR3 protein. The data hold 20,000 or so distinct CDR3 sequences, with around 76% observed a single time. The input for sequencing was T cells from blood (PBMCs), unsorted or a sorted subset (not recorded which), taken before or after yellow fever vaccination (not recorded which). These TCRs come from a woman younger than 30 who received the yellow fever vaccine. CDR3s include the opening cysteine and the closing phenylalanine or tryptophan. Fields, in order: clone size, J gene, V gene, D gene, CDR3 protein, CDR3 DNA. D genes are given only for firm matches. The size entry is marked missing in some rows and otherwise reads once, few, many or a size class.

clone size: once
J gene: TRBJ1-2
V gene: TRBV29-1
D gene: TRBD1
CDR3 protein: CSVVTGDYGYTF
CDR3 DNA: TGCAGCGTTGTTACAGGGGACTATGGCTACACCTTC

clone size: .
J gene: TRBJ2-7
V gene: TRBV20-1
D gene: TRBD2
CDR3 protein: CSARDLKVAGTYEQYF
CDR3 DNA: TGCAGTGCTAGAGATTTAAAGGTAGCGGGAACCTACGAGCAGTACTTC

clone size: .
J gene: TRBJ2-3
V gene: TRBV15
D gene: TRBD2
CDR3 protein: CATRKGLEVTDTQYF
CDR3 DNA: TGTGCCACCAGAAAAGGACTAGAAGTCACAGATACGCAGTATTTT

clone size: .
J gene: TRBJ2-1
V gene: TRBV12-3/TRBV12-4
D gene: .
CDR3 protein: CASSLASAYNEQFF
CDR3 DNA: TGTGCCAGCAGTTTAGCGTCAGCATACAATGAGCAGTTCTTC

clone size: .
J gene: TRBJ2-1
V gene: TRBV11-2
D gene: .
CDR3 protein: CASSLFQGTSYNEQFF
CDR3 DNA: TGTGCCAGCAGCTTATTTCAGGGTACCTCCTACAATGAGCAGTTCTTC

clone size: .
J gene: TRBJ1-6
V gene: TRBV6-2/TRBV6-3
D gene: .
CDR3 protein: CASSYSSTVNSPLHF
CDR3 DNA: TGTGCCAGCAGTTACTCCTCTACGGTGAATTCACCCCTCCACTTT

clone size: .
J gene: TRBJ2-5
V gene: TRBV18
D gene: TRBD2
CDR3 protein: CASSPIPGGETQYF
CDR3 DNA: TGTGCCAGCTCACCAATTCCGGGAGGGGAGACCCAGTACTTC

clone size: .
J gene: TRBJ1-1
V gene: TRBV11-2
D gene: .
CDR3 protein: CASSLEHSNTEAFF
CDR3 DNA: TGTGCCAGCAGCTTGGAACACTCGAACACTGAAGCTTTCTTT

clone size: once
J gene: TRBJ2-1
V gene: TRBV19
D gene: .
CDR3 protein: CASSTRSSGEQFF
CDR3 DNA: TGTGCCAGTAGTACCAGGAGTAGCGGAGAGCAGTTCTTC

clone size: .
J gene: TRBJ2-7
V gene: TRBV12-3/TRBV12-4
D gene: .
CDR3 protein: CASSLGFQASYEQYF
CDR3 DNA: TGTGCCAGCAGTTTAGGTTTTCAGGCTTCCTACGAGCAGTACTTC

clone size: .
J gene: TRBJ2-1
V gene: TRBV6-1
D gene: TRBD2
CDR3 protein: CASSEGPTSGSNEQFF
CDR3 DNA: TGTGCCAGCAGTGAAGGGCCGACTAGCGGGAGCAATGAGCAGTTCTTC